These 8 T cell receptor beta chains came from one sample sequenced in a study of T cells in Graves' hyperthyroidism and ophthalmopathy. The CDR3 regions of TCR beta were amplified from RNA transcripts. Researchers ran a first-round RT-PCR on the TCR CDR3 using the HTBI primer set. In TCRdb, the multiplex PCR reads were re-called with MiXCR into one record per CDR3 protein. The table has approximately 700,000 distinct CDR3 sequences, about 45% seen once. The sample consisted of peripheral blood or thyroid tissue (not recorded which). Every receptor here comes from an adult man with Graves' disease, either hyperthyroidism or ophthalmopathy (not recorded which).

This chain links TRBV20-1 with TRBJ1-1; D possibly corresponds to TRBD1 (5 bases). The germline V gene has CDR1 DFQATT and CDR2 SNEGSKA (reference sequence). The CDR3 runs 17 residues. V shed 3 bases and J shed 1 base, with 21 bases lying between them. The CDR3 bases are TGCAGTGCTAGGGACATAGACAGCGCCTACGCGAACACTGAAGCTTTCTTT. It specifies CSARDIDSAYANTEAFF.

Concerning this clonotype: A much larger clone lies one base from this, so it may be a read error. The V call is TRBV24-1, the J call TRBJ1-6; 9 nucleotides line up with TRBD1. Germline assignment: CDR1 KGHDR and CDR2 SFDVKD. The CDR3 sequence is 15 residues long. With V trimmed by 3 bases and J by 10 bases, 6 bases remained unmatched. CDR3 sequence (DNA): TGTGCCACCAGTGATACGGGACAGGGTGGCTCACCCCTCCACTTT. This encodes CATSDTGQGGSPLHF.

About this clonotype: One junction end disagrees with the germline gene, perhaps due to a read error. The chain is built from TRBV14 and TRBJ1-3, with TRBD1 as a possible D gene (5 bases). Germline CDR1 SGHDN, CDR2 FVKESK. This CDR3 is built from 15 residues. This CDR3 reads CASSYRGGTGNTIYF. CDR3 DNA sequence: TGTGCCAGCAGCTACCGGGGGGGAACTGGGAACACCATATATTTT.

Only a few counts were recorded for this clonotype. The CDR3 protein is CASSRDRTPGEAFF. The DNA of the CDR3 is TGTGCCAGCAGTCGGGACAGAACCCCAGGTGAAGCTTTCTTT. The rearrangement uses TRBV6-1 and TRBJ1-1, with 7 positions matching TRBD1. The junction had 10 bases not matched to a gene; V was cut back by 5 bases and J by 7 bases. CDR1 and CDR2 (germline): MNHNS, SASEGT. The CDR3 is made up of 14 amino acids.

The table lists this clonotype with many counts. The chain combines TRBV20-1 with TRBJ2-5, with a tentative D call TRBD2 (5 bases). The CDR3 extends over 14 amino acids. Germline-derived CDR1 and CDR2 are DFQATT and SNEGSKA (reference sequence). Between the trimmed V and J ends, which lost 8 bases and 2 bases, there was a span of 18 bases. The CDR3, as DNA: TGCAGTACGATTTCACGTGGAGGACAAGAGACCCAGTACTTC. Its translation: CSTISRGGQETQYF.

This clonotype appeared a few times. This rearrangement joins TRBV7-8 to TRBJ2-7, with D perhaps matching TRBD1 (6 bases). CDR3 length equals 13 residues. Germline V CDR1 and CDR2: SGHVS, FQNEAQ. The V and J ends lost 2 bases and 5 bases respectively, with 10 bases between them. The CDR3 DNA follows: TGTGCCAGCAGCTTAAATGAGGGGGACGAGCAGTACTTC. It encodes CASSLNEGDEQYF.

This clonotype turned up a few times. The genes are TRBV2 and TRBJ2-5; TRBD1 matches at 7 bases. The CDR3 runs 15 residues. J lost 5 bases, V lost 2 bases, and 8 bases had no gene match. Germline lookup yields CDR1 SNHLY and CDR2 FYNNEI. The CDR3 here is CASSEPTGLGETQYF. The DNA of the CDR3 is TGTGCCAGCAGTGAACCGACAGGGTTGGGTGAGACCCAGTACTTC.

The rearrangement uses TRBV25-1 and TRBJ2-5, with 14 bases matching TRBD2. This CDR3 comprises 18 residues. Germline lookup yields CDR1 MGHDK and CDR2 SYGVNS. V was clipped by 1 base and J by 5 bases; unmatched bases: 9. CDR3 DNA sequence: TGTGCCAGCAGTGAATGGACTAGCGGGAGGTCCAAAGGGGAGACCCAGTACTTC. Protein product: CASSEWTSGRSKGETQYF.